The text below deals with one T cell receptor (beta chain). This entry belongs to a study of CD4+ T cells in melanoma. Assay: immunoSEQ multiplex PCR; the TCRdb copy retains only in-frame clones and omits some. This sample has under 20,000 clones, with approximately 76% found just once. The CDR3 is 18 residues long. With 5 bases clipped from V and 5 bases from J, the junction kept 15 bases outside the gene matches. Per the germline V gene, CDR1 is MGHRA and CDR2 is YSYEKL. Sequencing was performed on cells from a culture (not recorded whether cultured in vitro). The receptor was isolated from a human donor with melanoma. V usage is TRBV4-1 and J usage is TRBJ1-1; 12 bases fit TRBD1. CDR3 region: CASSAGPGQGAMRTEAFF. DNA of the CDR3: TGCGCCAGCAGCGCGGGACCGGGACAGGGGGCAATGAGGACTGAAGCTTTCTTT.